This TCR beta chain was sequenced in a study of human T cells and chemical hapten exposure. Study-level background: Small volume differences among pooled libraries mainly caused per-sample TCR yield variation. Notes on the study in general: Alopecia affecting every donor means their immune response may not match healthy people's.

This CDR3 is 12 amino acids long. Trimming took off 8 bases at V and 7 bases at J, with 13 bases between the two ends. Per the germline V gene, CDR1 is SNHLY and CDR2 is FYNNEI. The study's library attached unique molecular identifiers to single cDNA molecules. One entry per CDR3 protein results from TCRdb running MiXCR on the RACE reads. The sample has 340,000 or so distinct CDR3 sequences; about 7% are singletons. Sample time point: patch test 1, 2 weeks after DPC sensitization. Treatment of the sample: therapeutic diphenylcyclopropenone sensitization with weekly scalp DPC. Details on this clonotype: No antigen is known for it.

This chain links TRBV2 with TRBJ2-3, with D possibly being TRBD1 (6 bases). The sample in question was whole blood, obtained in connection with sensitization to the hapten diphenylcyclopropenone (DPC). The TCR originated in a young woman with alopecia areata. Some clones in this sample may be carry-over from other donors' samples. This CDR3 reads CASGTGSHTQYF. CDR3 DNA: TGTGCCAGCGGAACAGGGTCCCATACGCAGTATTTT. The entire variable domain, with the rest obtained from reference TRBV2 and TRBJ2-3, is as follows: EPEVTQTPSHQVTQMGQEVILRCVPISNHLYFYWYRQILGQKVEFLVSFYNNEISEKSEIFDDQFSVERPDGSNFTLKIRSTKLEDSAMYFCASGTGSHTQYFGPGTRLTVL.